Sequencing of this T cell receptor beta chain was carried out in a study of cytomegalovirus exposure and HLA in healthy donors. PCR primers comprised 60 Vbeta and 13 Jbeta primers. Some clones are missing from TCRdb's copy, which holds only in-frame ones; the method was immunoSEQ multiplex PCR. Among a few hundred thousand clones, more than 85% were seen once, and the ten largest hold 1%. General study results and limits: In a later analysis, HLA-C alleles had the fewest associated TCRs, DRB1 alleles the most. Earlier results showed most TCR beta V segments being productive about 87% or about 30% of the time. When analyzed later, a missense DCLRE1C variant was found to be linked to TCR beta V- and J-gene trimming.

Details on this clone: What it recognizes is unknown.

Trimming removed 5 bases from V and 9 bases from J, with 14 bases in between. CDR1 MNHEY and CDR2 SMNVEV come from the germline V gene (reference sequence). CDR3 size: 13 residues. The chain has TRBV27 and TRBJ1-5; no reliable D call. This clonotype originated in a woman under 30 in good health and CMV-seronegative. Sequenced material: PBMCs. The CDR3 DNA reads TGTGCCAGCAGTCTCGACGGACTCCGGCCCCAGCATTTT. Translating gives CASSLDGLRPQHF.